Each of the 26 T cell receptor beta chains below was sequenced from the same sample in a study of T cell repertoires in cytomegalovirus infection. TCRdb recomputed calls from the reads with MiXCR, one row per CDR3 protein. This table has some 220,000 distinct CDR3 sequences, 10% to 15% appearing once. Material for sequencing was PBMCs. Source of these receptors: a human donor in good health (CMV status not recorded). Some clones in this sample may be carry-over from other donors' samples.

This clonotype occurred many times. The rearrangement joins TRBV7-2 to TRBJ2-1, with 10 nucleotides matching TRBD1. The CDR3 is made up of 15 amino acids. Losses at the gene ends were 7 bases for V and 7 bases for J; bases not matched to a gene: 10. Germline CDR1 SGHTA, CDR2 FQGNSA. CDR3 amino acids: CASTTGTGEGNEQFF. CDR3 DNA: TGTGCCAGCACCACCGGGACAGGGGAAGGGAATGAGCAGTTCTTC.

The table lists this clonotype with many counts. DNA of the CDR3: TGTGCCAGCAGCCTAAATGGGGGAGAGAACACTGAAGCTTTCTTT. Protein: CASSLNGGENTEAFF. The chain employs TRBV7-3 and TRBJ1-1; D might be TRBD1 (5 bases). Trimming removed 5 bases at V and 1 base at J, with 14 bases between. The CDR3 is 15 amino acids. CDR1 is SGHTA and CDR2 is FQGTGA in the germline V gene.

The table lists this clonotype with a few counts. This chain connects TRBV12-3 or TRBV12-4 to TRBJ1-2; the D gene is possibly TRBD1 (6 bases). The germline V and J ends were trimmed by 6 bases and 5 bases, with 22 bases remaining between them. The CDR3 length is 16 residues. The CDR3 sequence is CASSSPSGGDTYGYTF. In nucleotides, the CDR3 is TGTGCCAGCAGCTCTCCGTCCGGGGGGGACACTTATGGCTACACCTTC.

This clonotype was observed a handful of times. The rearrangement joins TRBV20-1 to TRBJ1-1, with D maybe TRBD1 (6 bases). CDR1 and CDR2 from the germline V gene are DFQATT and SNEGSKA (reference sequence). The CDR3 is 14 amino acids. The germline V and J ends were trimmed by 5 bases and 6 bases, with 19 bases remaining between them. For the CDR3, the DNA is TGCAGTGCTCCCCCCCACGGGGGCATAGCTGAAGCTTTCTTT. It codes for CSAPPHGGIAEAFF.

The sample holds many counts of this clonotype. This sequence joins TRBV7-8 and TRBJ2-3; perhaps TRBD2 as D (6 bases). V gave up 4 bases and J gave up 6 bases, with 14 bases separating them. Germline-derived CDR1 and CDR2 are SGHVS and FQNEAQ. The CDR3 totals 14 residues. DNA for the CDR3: TGTGCCAGCAGCTCCTATAGCGGCGGGGATACGCAGTATTTT. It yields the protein CASSSYSGGDTQYF.

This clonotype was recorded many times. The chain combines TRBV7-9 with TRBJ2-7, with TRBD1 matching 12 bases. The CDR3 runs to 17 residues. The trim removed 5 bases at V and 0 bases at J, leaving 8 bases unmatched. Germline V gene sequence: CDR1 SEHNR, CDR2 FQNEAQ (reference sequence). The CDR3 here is CASSLSGTGGLSYEQYF. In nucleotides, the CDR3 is TGTGCCAGCAGCCTCTCCGGGACAGGGGGCCTCTCCTACGAGCAGTACTTC.

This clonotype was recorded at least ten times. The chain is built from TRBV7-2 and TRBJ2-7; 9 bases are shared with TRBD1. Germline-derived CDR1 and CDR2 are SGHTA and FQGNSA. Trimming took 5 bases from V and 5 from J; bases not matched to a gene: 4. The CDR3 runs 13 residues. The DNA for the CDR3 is TGTGCCAGCAGCCGTGACAGGGGGGACGAGCAGTACTTC. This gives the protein CASSRDRGDEQYF.

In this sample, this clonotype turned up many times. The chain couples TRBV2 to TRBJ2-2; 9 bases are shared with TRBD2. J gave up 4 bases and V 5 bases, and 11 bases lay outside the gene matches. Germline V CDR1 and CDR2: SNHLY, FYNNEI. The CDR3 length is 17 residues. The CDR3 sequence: CASSLNHLSGGTGELFF. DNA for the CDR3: TGTGCCAGCAGTCTAAACCACCTTAGCGGGGGCACCGGGGAGCTGTTTTTT.

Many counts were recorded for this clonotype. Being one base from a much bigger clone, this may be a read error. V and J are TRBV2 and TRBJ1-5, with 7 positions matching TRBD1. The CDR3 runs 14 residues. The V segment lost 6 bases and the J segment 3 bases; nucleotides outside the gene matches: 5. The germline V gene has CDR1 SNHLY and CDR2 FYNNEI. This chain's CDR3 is CASSAGTVNQPQHF. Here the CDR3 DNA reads TGTGCCAGCAGCGCCGGGACAGTCAATCAGCCCCAGCATTTT.

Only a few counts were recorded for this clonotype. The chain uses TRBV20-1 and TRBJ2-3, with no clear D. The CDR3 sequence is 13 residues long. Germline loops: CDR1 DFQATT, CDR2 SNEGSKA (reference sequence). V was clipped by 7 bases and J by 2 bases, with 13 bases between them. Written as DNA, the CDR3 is TGCAGTGTTGTAGGCGGATCCACAGATACGCAGTATTTT. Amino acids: CSVVGGSTDTQYF.

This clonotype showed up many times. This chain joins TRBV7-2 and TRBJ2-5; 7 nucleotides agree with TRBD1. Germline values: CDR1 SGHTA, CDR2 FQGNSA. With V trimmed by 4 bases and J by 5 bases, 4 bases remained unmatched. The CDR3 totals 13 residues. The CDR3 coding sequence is TGTGCCAGCAGCTCACAGGGGCGGGAGACCCAGTACTTC. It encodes CASSSQGRETQYF.

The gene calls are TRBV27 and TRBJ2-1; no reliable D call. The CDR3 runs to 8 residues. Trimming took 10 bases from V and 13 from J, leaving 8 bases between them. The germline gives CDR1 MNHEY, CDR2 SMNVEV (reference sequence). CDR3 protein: CATLGQFF. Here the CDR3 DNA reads TGTGCCACCTTAGGACAGTTCTTC.

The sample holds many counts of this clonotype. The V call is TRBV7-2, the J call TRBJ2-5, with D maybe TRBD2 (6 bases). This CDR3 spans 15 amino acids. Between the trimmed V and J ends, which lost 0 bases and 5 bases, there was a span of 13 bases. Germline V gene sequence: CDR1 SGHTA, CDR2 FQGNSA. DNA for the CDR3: TGTGCCAGCAGCTTAGCGGGGGGAATCCGGGAGACCCAGTACTTC. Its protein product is CASSLAGGIRETQYF.

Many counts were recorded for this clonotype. CDR3 nucleotide sequence: TGTGCCAGCAGGGGACAGGCCAGGGGAGAGACCCAGTACTTC. This gives the protein CASRGQARGETQYF. The V call is TRBV2, the J call TRBJ2-5; 8 bases fit TRBD1. Germline V CDR1 and CDR2: SNHLY, FYNNEI. The CDR3 extends over 14 amino acids. V gave up 6 bases and J gave up 4 bases; unmatched junction bases: 7.

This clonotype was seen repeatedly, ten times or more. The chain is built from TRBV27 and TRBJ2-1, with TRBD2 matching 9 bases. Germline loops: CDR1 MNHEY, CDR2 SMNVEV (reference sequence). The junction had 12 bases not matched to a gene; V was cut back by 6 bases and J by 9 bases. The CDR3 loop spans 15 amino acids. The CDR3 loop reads CASRLGLAGIVEQFF. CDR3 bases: TGTGCCAGCAGGTTAGGCCTAGCGGGAATTGTTGAGCAGTTCTTC.

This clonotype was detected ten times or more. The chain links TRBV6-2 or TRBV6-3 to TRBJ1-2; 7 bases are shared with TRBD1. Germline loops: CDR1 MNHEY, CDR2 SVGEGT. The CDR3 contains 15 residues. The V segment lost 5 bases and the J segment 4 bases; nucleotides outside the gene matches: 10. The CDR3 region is CASSQPTGASYGYTF. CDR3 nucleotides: TGTGCCAGCAGTCAACCAACAGGGGCCAGCTATGGCTACACCTTC.

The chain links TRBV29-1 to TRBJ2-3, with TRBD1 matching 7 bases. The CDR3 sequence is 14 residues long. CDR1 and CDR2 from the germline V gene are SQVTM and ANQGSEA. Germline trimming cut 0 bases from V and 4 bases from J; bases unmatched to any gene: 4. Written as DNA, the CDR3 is TGCAGCGTTGAAGATGGGCAGGGGGCAGATACGCAGTATTTT. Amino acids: CSVEDGQGADTQYF.

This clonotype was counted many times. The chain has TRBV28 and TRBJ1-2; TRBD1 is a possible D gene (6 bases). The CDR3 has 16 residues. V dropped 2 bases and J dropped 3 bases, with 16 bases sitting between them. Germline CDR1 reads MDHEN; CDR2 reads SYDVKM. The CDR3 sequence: CASSLGSSGADYGYTF. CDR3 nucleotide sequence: TGTGCCAGCAGTTTAGGAAGTTCAGGGGCTGACTATGGCTACACCTTC.

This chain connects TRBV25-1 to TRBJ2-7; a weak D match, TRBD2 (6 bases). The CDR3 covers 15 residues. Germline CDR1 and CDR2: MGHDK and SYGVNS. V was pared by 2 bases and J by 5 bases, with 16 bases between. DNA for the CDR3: TGTGCCAGCAGTGAAAATTGGAGGGGTTCGGACGAGCAGTACTTC. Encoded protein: CASSENWRGSDEQYF.

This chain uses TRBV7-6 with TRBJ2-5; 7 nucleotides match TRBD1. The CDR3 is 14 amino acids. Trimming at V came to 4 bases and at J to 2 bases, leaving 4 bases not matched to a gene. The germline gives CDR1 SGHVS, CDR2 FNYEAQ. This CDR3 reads CASSWGQTQETQYF. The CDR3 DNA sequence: TGTGCCAGCAGCTGGGGACAGACTCAAGAGACCCAGTACTTC.

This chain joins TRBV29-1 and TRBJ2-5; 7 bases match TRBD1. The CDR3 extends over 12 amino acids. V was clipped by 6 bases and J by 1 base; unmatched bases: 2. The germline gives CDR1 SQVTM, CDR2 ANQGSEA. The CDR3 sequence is CSVGDSQETQYF. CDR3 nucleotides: TGCAGCGTGGGGGACAGCCAAGAGACCCAGTACTTC.

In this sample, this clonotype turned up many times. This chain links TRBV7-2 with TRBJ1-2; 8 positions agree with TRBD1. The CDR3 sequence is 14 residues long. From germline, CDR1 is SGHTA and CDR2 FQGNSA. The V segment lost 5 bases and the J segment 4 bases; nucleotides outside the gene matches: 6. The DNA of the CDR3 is TGTGCCAGCAGCCTTACTACAGGGGGCTATGGCTACACCTTC. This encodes CASSLTTGGYGYTF.

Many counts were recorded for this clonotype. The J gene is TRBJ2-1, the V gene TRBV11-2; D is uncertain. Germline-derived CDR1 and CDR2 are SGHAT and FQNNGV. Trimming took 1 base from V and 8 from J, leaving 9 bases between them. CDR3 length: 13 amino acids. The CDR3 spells CASSLGEWDEQFF. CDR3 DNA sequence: TGTGCCAGCAGCTTAGGAGAATGGGATGAGCAGTTCTTC.

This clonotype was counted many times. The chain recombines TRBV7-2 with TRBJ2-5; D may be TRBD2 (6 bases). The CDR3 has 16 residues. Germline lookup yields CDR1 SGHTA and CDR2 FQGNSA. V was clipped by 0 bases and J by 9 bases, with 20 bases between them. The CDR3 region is CASSLAARGGRGSQYF. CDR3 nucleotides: TGTGCCAGCAGCTTAGCAGCGCGGGGAGGTCGCGGGTCCCAGTACTTC.

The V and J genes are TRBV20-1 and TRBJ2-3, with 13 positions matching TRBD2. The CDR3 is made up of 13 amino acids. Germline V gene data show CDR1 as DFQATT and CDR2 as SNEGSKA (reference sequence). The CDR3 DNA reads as TGCAGCGCAGGACTAGCGGGAGCAGATACGCAGTATTTT. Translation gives CSAGLAGADTQYF.

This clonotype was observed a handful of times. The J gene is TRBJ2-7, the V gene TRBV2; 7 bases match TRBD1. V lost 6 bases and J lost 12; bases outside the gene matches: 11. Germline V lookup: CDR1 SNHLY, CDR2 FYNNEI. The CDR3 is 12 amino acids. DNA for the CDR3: TGTGCCAGCAGCTCCACAGGGGCCCTTCGGTACTTC. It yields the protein CASSSTGALRYF.